This entry lists 30 T cell receptor beta chains sequenced from one sample in a study of identifying expanded T cells in peripheral blood. Data came from immunoSEQ multiplex PCR; TCRdb stores just in-frame clones and leaves some out. The table lists around 120,000 clones, 75% to 90% of them singletons. Sequencing used blood. The source is a person between 18 and 75 years old in good health.

This clone was recorded only once. The chain joins TRBV2 to TRBJ1-3; no clear D gene. Germline V CDR1 and CDR2: SNHLY, FYNNEI. The V end lost 6 bases, the J end lost 4 bases, and 10 bases lay between the germline ends. The CDR3 runs to 13 residues. This CDR3 reads CASRKGAGNTIYF. The CDR3 region has the DNA TGTGCCAGCAGAAAGGGAGCCGGAAACACCATATATTTT.

The V call is TRBV2, the J call TRBJ2-5; D is ambiguous. The CDR3 length is 14 residues. CDR1 and CDR2 (germline): SNHLY, FYNNEI. Deletions cut 3 bases from V and 0 bases from J, with 8 bases between. The CDR3 region is CASSDAADQETQYF. The CDR3 DNA follows: TGTGCCAGCAGTGACGCGGCGGACCAAGAGACCCAGTACTTC.

As DNA, the CDR3 is TGTGCCAGCAGCTTCTCGGGGATCGTGTGGACTGAAGCTTTCTTT. This encodes CASSFSGIVWTEAFF. The chain is built from TRBV7-9 and TRBJ1-1, with D hard to call. The CDR3 is 15 amino acids. In germline, CDR1 is SEHNR, CDR2 FQNEAQ (reference sequence). Trimming took off 3 bases at V and 5 bases at J, with 16 bases between the two ends.

The rearrangement links TRBV7-3 to TRBJ1-1; TRBD1 matches 8 bases. CDR1 SGHTA and CDR2 FQGTGA come from the germline V gene. This CDR3 is 15 amino acids long. J gave up 4 bases and V 3 bases, and 7 bases lay outside the gene matches. DNA for the CDR3: TGTGCCAGCAGCTTTCAGGGGGCACCCGGCACTGAAGCTTTCTTT. Amino acid sequence: CASSFQGAPGTEAFF.

This chain uses TRBV6-5 with TRBJ1-2; D may be TRBD1 (6 bases). V was cut by 9 bases and J by 0 bases, with 11 bases left in between. Germline CDR1 MNHEY, CDR2 SVGAGI. The CDR3 contains 13 residues. CDR3: CASQQGSNYGYTF. The CDR3 nucleotides read TGTGCCAGTCAACAGGGCTCTAACTATGGCTACACCTTC.

As regards this clone: At one boundary the junction diverges from the germline segment, which might be a read error. V and J are TRBV6-6 and TRBJ2-2; D possibly matches TRBD1 or TRBD2 (5 bases each). Germline-derived CDR1 and CDR2 are MNHNY and SVGAGI (reference sequence). The CDR3 is 15 residues long. The CDR3 is CANSGGRLNTGELFF. The CDR3 DNA sequence: TGTGCCAACAGTGGGGGACGCCTAAACACCGGGGAGCTGTTTTTT.

V gene TRBV4-1 combines with J gene TRBJ2-5, with D uncertain. Per the germline V gene, CDR1 is MGHRA and CDR2 is YSYEKL. The CDR3 sequence is 16 residues long. V lost 0 bases and J 0 bases, leaving 11 bases between the germline ends. The CDR3 DNA sequence: TGCGCCAGCAGCCAAGATAGTGCTTCGTACCAAGAGACCCAGTACTTC. This encodes CASSQDSASYQETQYF.

V gene TRBV7-6 combines with J gene TRBJ2-1, with 8 bases fitting TRBD2. The CDR3 is 16 amino acids. The germline CDR1 and CDR2 sequences are SGHVS and FNYEAQ. The V segment lost 0 bases and the J segment 6 bases; nucleotides outside the gene matches: 7. CDR3 DNA: TGTGCCAGCAGCTTAGCGCAGGGGACTAGAATCAATGAGCAGTTCTTC. This encodes CASSLAQGTRINEQFF.

This clone was observed a single time. CDR3 loop: CASSSTLGGEQYF. In DNA form, the CDR3 reads TGTGCCAGCAGTTCCACCCTGGGGGGCGAGCAGTACTTC. The chain couples TRBV27 to TRBJ2-7; perhaps TRBD2 as D (6 bases). The CDR3 spans 13 residues. Germline V gene sequence: CDR1 MNHEY, CDR2 SMNVEV (reference sequence). V lost 4 bases to trimming and J lost 6 bases, with 13 bases between them.

The CDR3 DNA follows: TGCGCCAGCAGCCAAGGAGTCGGGAGAGGCATGAACACTGAAGCTTTCTTT. Translating it yields CASSQGVGRGMNTEAFF. The chain has TRBV4-1 and TRBJ1-1, with D hard to call. There are 17 residues in the CDR3. From germline, CDR1 is MGHRA and CDR2 YSYEKL. Trimming took off 1 base at V and 0 bases at J, with 15 bases between the two ends.

The chain recombines TRBV14 with TRBJ2-6, with D uncertain. This CDR3 is 16 amino acids long. Germline CDR1 is SGHDN and CDR2 is FVKESK. V was pared by 1 base and J by 0 bases, with 7 bases between. CDR3 nucleotides: TGTGCCAGCAGCCAAGTACGGTTCTCTGGGGCCAACGTCCTGACTTTC. As protein: CASSQVRFSGANVLTF.

As DNA, the CDR3 is TGCGCCAGCAGACCCCGGACCGAGACCCAGTACTTC. As protein: CASRPRTETQYF. The chain joins TRBV5-1 to TRBJ2-5; D uncertain. Deletions cut 5 bases from V and 5 bases from J, with 10 bases between. CDR1 is SGHRS, CDR2 YFSETQ, per germline. The CDR3 consists of 12 residues.

The rearrangement links TRBV6-5 to TRBJ1-1; tentatively, D is TRBD1 (5 bases). The CDR3 runs 13 residues. Germline CDR1 MNHEY, CDR2 SVGAGI. With 6 bases removed from V and 6 bases from J, the gap between germline ends came to 14 bases. The CDR3 protein is CASRKQRGAEAFF. The CDR3 DNA is TGTGCCAGCAGGAAACAACGGGGGGCTGAAGCTTTCTTT.

V and J are TRBV4-3 and TRBJ2-1; possibly TRBD2 for D (6 bases). The V end was cut by 1 base, the J end by 4 bases, with 11 bases between. This CDR3 is built from 15 residues. Germline CDR1 reads LGHNA; CDR2 reads YSLEER. In DNA form, the CDR3 reads TGCGCCAGCAGCCAAGGGCGCGGGGATTACAATGAGCAGTTCTTC. Translated, it gives CASSQGRGDYNEQFF.

This clone was counted once. This rearrangement joins TRBV7-9 to TRBJ2-1; D is unresolved. The CDR3 runs to 11 residues. Germline CDR1 SEHNR, CDR2 FQNEAQ (reference sequence). V gave up 2 bases and J gave up 8 bases, with 4 bases separating them. CDR3: CASSLSYEQFF. The CDR3 DNA reads as TGTGCCAGCAGCTTAAGCTATGAGCAGTTCTTC. Combining the CDR3 with reference TRBV7-9 and TRBJ2-1 gives the whole variable domain DTGVSQNPRHKITKRGQNVTFRCDPISEHNRLYWYRQTLGQGPEFLTYFQNEAQLEKSRLLSDRFSAERPKGSFSTLEIQRTEQGDSAMYLCASSLSYEQFFGPGTRLTVL.

This clone showed up just a few times. The chain couples TRBV4-2 to TRBJ2-1; TRBD2 matches at 7 bases. Germline CDR1 LGHNA, CDR2 YNFKEQ. This CDR3 contains 14 residues. V was pared by 3 bases and J by 6 bases, with 5 bases of the junction left unmatched. Here the CDR3 reads CASSQGRESNEQFF. As DNA, the CDR3 is TGTGCCAGCAGCCAGGGGCGGGAGAGCAATGAGCAGTTCTTC.

This rearrangement joins TRBV18 to TRBJ2-5; TRBD1 matches 8 bases. Germline CDR1 KGHSH, CDR2 LQKENI. The CDR3 is 15 amino acids. With V trimmed by 4 bases and J by 5 bases, 9 bases remained unmatched. CDR3: CASSLNSDRVETQYF. The CDR3 DNA follows: TGTGCCAGCTCACTAAACTCGGACAGGGTCGAGACCCAGTACTTC.

The chain has TRBV25-1 and TRBJ2-5, with TRBD1 identical over 12 bases. This CDR3 contains 15 residues. V gave up 6 bases and J gave up 9 bases; unmatched junction bases: 11. Germline lookup yields CDR1 MGHDK and CDR2 SYGVNS. The CDR3 reads CASSKPGQGAFAQYF. CDR3 coding DNA: TGTGCCAGCAGCAAACCGGGACAGGGGGCGTTTGCCCAGTACTTC.

The chain recombines TRBV7-2 with TRBJ2-7; the D is unclear. Trimming removed 5 bases from V and 7 bases from J, with 15 bases in between. CDR3 length: 13 residues. Germline V gene sequence: CDR1 SGHTA, CDR2 FQGNSA. The CDR3 DNA is TGTGCCAGCAGCCGAACCGGTCAAGGAGAGCAGTACTTC. It is translated as CASSRTGQGEQYF. Full variable domain (missing parts from reference TRBV7-2 and TRBJ2-7): GAGVSQSPSNKVTEKGKDVELRCDPISGHTALYWYRQSLGQGLEFLIYFQGNSAPDKSGLPSDRFSAERTGGSVSTLTIQRTQQEDSAVYLCASSRTGQGEQYFGPGTRLTVT.

This chain uses TRBV27 with TRBJ2-2; tentatively, D is TRBD2 (6 bases). The germline gives CDR1 MNHEY, CDR2 SMNVEV (reference sequence). The CDR3 contains 14 residues. Deletions cut 3 bases from V and 4 bases from J, with 9 bases between. The CDR3 protein is CASSFGTSTGELFF. The CDR3 DNA reads TGTGCCAGCAGTTTCGGGACTTCCACCGGGGAGCTGTTTTTT.

The rearrangement links TRBV19 to TRBJ2-3; TRBD2 agrees at 8 bases. This CDR3 contains 14 residues. CDR1 is LNHDA, CDR2 SQIVND, per germline (reference sequence). V lost 8 bases and J lost 6; bases outside the gene matches: 10. CDR3 protein: CASPAGVSGDTQYF. CDR3 in DNA: TGTGCCAGTCCAGCGGGGGTGAGTGGGGATACGCAGTATTTT.

V is TRBV6-6 and J is TRBJ2-5; tentatively, D is TRBD2 (5 bases). From germline, CDR1 is MNHNY and CDR2 SVGAGI (reference sequence). V lost 7 bases and J 1 base, leaving 13 bases between the germline ends. The CDR3 covers 14 residues. The CDR3 reads CASTNTGSQETQYF. As DNA, the CDR3 is TGTGCCAGCACCAACACGGGGTCCCAAGAGACCCAGTACTTC.

The J gene is TRBJ1-2, the V gene TRBV7-9; TRBD1 agrees at 8 bases. The germline V gene has CDR1 SEHNR and CDR2 FQNEAQ (reference sequence). The J segment lost 5 bases and the V segment lost 3 bases, leaving 5 bases of the junction unmatched. There are 14 residues in the CDR3. The CDR3 here is CASSFIQGAYGYTF. The CDR3 bases are TGTGCCAGCAGCTTTATTCAGGGGGCTTATGGCTACACCTTC.

This chain links TRBV7-2 with TRBJ2-7, with TRBD2 identical over 11 bases. The CDR3 has 13 amino acids. Germline V gene lookup returns CDR1 SGHTA and CDR2 FQGNSA. V trimming: 6 bases; J trimming: 4 bases; junction bases outside the gene matches: 2. The CDR3 reads CASSTSGSYEQYF. For the CDR3, the DNA is TGTGCCAGCAGTACTAGCGGGAGTTACGAGCAGTACTTC.

This chain uses TRBV5-1 with TRBJ2-3; TRBD2 matches at 9 bases. The CDR3 contains 14 residues. The V gene end was trimmed by 0 bases and the J gene end by 7 bases; junction bases not matched to a gene: 3. Germline-derived CDR1 and CDR2 are SGHRS and YFSETQ. As DNA, the CDR3 is TGCGCCAGCAGCTTGGGCGGGGGGGATAATACGCAGTATTTT. Translation gives CASSLGGGDNTQYF.

This chain links TRBV7-6 with TRBJ2-7; 10 bases match TRBD1. Germline V gene data show CDR1 as SGHVS and CDR2 as FNYEAQ. V lost 5 bases and J lost 2; bases outside the gene matches: 6. The CDR3 covers 15 residues. This chain's CDR3 is CASSQETGGPYEQYF. The DNA for the CDR3 is TGTGCCAGCAGCCAGGAGACAGGGGGCCCCTACGAGCAGTACTTC.

The chain has TRBV12-5 and TRBJ2-5, with 7 bases lining up with TRBD2. This CDR3 is 15 amino acids long. Germline V gene lookup returns CDR1 LGHNT and CDR2 FRNRAP. V lost 1 base to trimming and J lost 2 bases; unmatched junction nucleotides: 4. This chain's CDR3 is CASGLGGTIQETQYF. The CDR3 DNA is TGTGCTAGTGGTTTGGGAGGGACTATTCAAGAGACCCAGTACTTC.

The V and J genes are TRBV19 and TRBJ2-1; TRBD2 aligns across 14 bases. This CDR3 region has 18 residues. Germline CDR1 reads LNHDA; CDR2 reads SQIVND (reference sequence). The V gene end was trimmed by 7 bases and the J gene end by 8 bases; junction bases not matched to a gene: 16. This CDR3 reads CASTPGLAGVWGNHEQFF. In DNA form, the CDR3 reads TGTGCCAGTACTCCGGGACTAGCGGGAGTATGGGGAAACCATGAGCAGTTCTTC.

For the CDR3, the DNA is TGTGCCAGCAGCTTGCGACAGGGGGTTGGTACTGAAGCTTTCTTT. This encodes CASSLRQGVGTEAFF. The chain carries TRBV6-6 and TRBJ1-1, with 9 bases matching TRBD1. The CDR3 consists of 15 residues. V gave up 6 bases and J gave up 5 bases; unmatched junction bases: 10. Germline V CDR1 and CDR2: MNHNY, SVGAGI (reference sequence).

The gene calls are TRBV19 and TRBJ2-7; no reliable D call. Between the trimmed V and J ends, which lost 7 bases and 5 bases, there was a span of 18 bases. The CDR3 is 14 residues long. The germline gives CDR1 LNHDA, CDR2 SQIVND (reference sequence). The CDR3 DNA reads as TGTGCCAGTAAAGAATCAAGGGTTGCCGACGAGCAGTACTTC. Translating it yields CASKESRVADEQYF.